The following is a TCR beta chain sequence with its context. Individuals drawn from 20 to 30 US areas were roughly 18 to 95 years old. Assignments of participants to cohorts depended upon their own reported clinical history. Data came from immunoSEQ multiplex PCR; TCRdb stores just in-frame clones and leaves some out. Of hundreds of thousands of clones in the sample, 65% to 90% were seen once. The sample is drawn from a study of blood T cell repertoires in COVID-19. The sequenced sample was PBMCs or T cells enriched from blood (not recorded which). The sequence came from a woman aged 40 to 50 with acute COVID-19.

CDR3 residues: CASSQRVQTNYGYTF. The CDR3 nucleotides are TGTGCCAGCAGCCAGAGGGTGCAAACTAACTATGGCTACACCTTC. This chain connects TRBV14 to TRBJ1-2; no clear D. The CDR3 has 15 residues. Trimming left V 3 bases short and J 0 bases short, with 11 bases between. Per the germline V gene, CDR1 is SGHDN and CDR2 is FVKESK.